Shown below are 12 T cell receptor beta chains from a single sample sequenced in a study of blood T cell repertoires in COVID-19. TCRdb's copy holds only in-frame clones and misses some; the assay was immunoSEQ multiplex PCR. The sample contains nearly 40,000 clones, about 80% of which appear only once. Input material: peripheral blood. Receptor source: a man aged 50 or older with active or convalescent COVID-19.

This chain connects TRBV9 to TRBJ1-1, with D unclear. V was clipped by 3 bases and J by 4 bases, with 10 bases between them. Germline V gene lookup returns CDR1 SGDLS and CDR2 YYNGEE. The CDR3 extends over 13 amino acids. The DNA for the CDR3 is TGTGCCAGCAGCGCACAGTGGGCCACTGAAGCTTTCTTT. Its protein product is CASSAQWATEAFF. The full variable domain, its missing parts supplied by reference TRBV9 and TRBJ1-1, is DSGVTQTPKHLITATGQRVTLRCSPRSGDLSVYWYQQSLDQGLQFLIQYYNGEERAKGNILERFSAQQFPDLHSELNLSSLELGDSALYFCASSAQWATEAFFGQGTRLTVV.

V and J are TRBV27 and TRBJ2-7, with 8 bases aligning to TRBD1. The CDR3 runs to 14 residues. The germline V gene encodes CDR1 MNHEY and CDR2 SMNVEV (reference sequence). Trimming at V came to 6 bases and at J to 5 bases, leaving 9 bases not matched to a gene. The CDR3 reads CASSPTGAGNEQYF. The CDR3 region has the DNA TGTGCCAGCAGCCCGACAGGGGCGGGGAACGAGCAGTACTTC.

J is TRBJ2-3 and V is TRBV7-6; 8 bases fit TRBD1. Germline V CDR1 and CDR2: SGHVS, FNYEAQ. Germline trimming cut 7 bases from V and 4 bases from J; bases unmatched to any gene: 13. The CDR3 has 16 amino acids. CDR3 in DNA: TGTGCCAGCACCATGCAGGGGGCAGGGATTTCAGATACGCAGTATTTT. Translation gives CASTMQGAGISDTQYF.

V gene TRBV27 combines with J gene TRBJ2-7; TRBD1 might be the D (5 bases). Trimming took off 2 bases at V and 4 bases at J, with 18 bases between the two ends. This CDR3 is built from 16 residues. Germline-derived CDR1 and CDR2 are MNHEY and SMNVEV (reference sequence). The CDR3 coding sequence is TGTGCCAGCAGTTTAAACACAGCAGGGCCTAGTTACGAGCAGTACTTC. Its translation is CASSLNTAGPSYEQYF.

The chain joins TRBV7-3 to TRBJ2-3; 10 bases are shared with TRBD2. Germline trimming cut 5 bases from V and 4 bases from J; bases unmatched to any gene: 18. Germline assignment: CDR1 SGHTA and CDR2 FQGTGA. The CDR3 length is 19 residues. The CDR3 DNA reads TGTGCCAGCAGCCCCCAGAGGGTAAATAGCGGGGGGATCGCAGATACGCAGTATTTT. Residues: CASSPQRVNSGGIADTQYF. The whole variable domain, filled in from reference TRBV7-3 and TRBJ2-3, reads GAGVSQTPSNKVTEKGKYVELRCDPISGHTALYWYRQSLGQGPEFLIYFQGTGAADDSGLPNDRFFAVRPEGSVSTLKIQRTERGDSAVYLCASSPQRVNSGGIADTQYFGPGTRLTVL.

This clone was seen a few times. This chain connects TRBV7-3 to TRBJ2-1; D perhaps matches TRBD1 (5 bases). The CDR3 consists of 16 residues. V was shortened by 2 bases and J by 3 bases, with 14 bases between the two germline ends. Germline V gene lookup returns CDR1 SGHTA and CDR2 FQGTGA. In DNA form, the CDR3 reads TGTGCCAGCAGCTTATGGGTAGGGGCGGACTACAATGAGCAGTTCTTC. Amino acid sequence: CASSLWVGADYNEQFF.

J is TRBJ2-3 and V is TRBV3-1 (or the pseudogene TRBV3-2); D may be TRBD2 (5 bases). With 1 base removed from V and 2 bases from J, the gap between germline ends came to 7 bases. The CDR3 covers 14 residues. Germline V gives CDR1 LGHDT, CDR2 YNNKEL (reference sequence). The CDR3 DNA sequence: TGTGCCAGCAGCCAAGGACTACTCACAGATACGCAGTATTTT. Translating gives CASSQGLLTDTQYF.

The CDR3: CASSQGGGSGYTF. CDR3 in DNA: TGCGCCAGCAGCCAAGGGGGAGGGAGTGGCTACACCTTC. The V and J genes are TRBV4-1 and TRBJ1-2; no clear D gene. V lost 1 base, J lost 7 bases, and 10 bases lay in between. The CDR3 extends over 13 amino acids. Germline V gene lookup returns CDR1 MGHRA and CDR2 YSYEKL.

The CDR3 nucleotides read TGTGCCAGCAGCTTCGGACAGGACCGACAAGCTTTCTTT. It yields the protein CASSFGQDRQAFF. The chain is built from TRBV5-6 and TRBJ1-1, with 7 positions matching TRBD1. This CDR3 region has 13 residues. In germline, CDR1 is SGHDT, CDR2 YYEEEE. Trimming cost V 2 bases and J 9 bases; bases outside gene matches: 7.

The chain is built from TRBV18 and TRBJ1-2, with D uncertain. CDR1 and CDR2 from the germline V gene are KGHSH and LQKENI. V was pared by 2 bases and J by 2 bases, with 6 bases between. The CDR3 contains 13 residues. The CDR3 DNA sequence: TGTGCCAGCTCACCATCAGCGAACTATGGCTACACCTTC. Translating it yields CASSPSANYGYTF.

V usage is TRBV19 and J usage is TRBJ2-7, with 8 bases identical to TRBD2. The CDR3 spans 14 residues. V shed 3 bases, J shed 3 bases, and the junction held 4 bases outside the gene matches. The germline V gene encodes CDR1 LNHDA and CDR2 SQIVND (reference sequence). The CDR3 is CASSIQLAGYEQYF. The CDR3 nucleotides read TGTGCCAGTAGTATTCAGCTAGCGGGCTACGAGCAGTACTTC.

CDR3 bases: TGTGCCAGCAGTCCCCCGGGGGGGCGGAGGGAGCCCCAGCATTTT. Protein: CASSPPGGRREPQHF. The genes are TRBV28 and TRBJ1-5, with a weak D call TRBD1 (6 bases). Germline V lookup: CDR1 MDHEN, CDR2 SYDVKM. The CDR3 runs to 15 residues. V dropped 5 bases and J dropped 8 bases, with 19 bases sitting between them.